This TCR beta chain was found in a study of cytomegalovirus exposure and HLA in healthy donors (dated by TCRdb to the late 2010s). For the study in its entirety: An earlier analysis of some 550 of the donors reported roughly 270 Gb of sequence data and more than 90 million unique TCR beta sequences from approximately 180 million T cells. An early release that covered about 640 HLA-typed donors contained approximately 300 gigabases of sequencing data and tens of millions of unique TCR sequences. Of the approximately 400 genotyped donors, over 70% fell in the genetic ancestry cluster associated with self-reported Caucasian donors. The study aimed to test whether signatures of past pathogen exposure could be identified by cataloging public T cell receptors. The study profiled the T cell repertoires of some 610 subjects by immunosequencing and related them to cytomegalovirus serostatus. Besides the first cohort of around 700 subjects, a separate validation cohort made up of over 100 different subjects was used. To predict cytomegalovirus infection status, the study combined high-throughput TCR immunosequencing, statistical association of individual TCRs with disease status, and machine learning. A later analysis re-analyzed previously published TCR beta repertoires from 650 to 800 donors and added high-resolution HLA genotyping to study TCR occurrence patterns. Rather than drawing on any new phenotypic data, the later analysis identified candidate immune exposures from TCR beta sequences and the way those sequences occurred across donors. An earlier analysis of some 600 of the donors applied high-throughput TCR beta sequencing to assess whether each TCR beta V gene segment acted as functional or pseudogenic. Donor age, sex, ethnicity and CMV serostatus were collected together with the repertoire data. A later genetic analysis took genome-wide SNP genotypes for about 65% of the roughly 670 donors and used that subset as a discovery cohort. All discovery cohort repertoires had been generated using a single sequencing platform. Class I and class II HLA loci were covered by the typing at four-digit resolution. The number of typed donors differed by locus: 629-630 for A, B, C, DRB1 and DQB1; approximately 520 for DQA1; fewer than 610 for DPA1; and 400 to 480 for DPB1. Roughly five DR-DQ haplotypes were handled as single units for association and clustering, since linkage in the cohort was strong. Across 300 to 400 genotyped donors of the cohort, an average of about 240,000 unique TCR beta nucleotide sequences per donor were sequenced, and approximately 19% of those sequences were non-productive. The investigation overall reported the following: For the cohort, immune exposure information was limited to CMV serostatus. The classifier was reported to diagnose cytomegalovirus status with high specificity and sensitivity in both the original and validation cohorts. In a later analysis, several top co-occurrence clusters were reported to appear linked to parvovirus B19, influenza, CMV and Epstein-Barr virus. Because counts were too low, roughly 18 rarely observed V segments, including chromosome 9 orphons, were left out of the earlier analysis of about 620 of the donors. The authors suggested that the approach could potentially be extended to other disease states and immunological phenotypes. A further reported finding was that TCR beta sequences accurately predicted the HLA-A and HLA-B alleles for most subjects in the first cohort. The presence/absence analyses assumed that sequencing depth was roughly uniform across donors, and that assumption may not be true. V-gene and J-gene trimming of TCR beta chains was associated with a missense DCLRE1C variant in a later genetic analysis, and the association was replicated in an independent cohort. In a later analysis, TCR association rates were found to vary across HLA loci, with the most associated TCRs seen for DRB1 alleles and the fewest for HLA-C alleles. In an earlier analysis of fewer than 700 of the donors, most TCR beta V segments appeared in productive rearrangements about 87% or about 30% of the time, broadly matching IMGT annotations. According to a later genetic analysis, donors in an Asian-associated ancestry cluster had fewer N-insertions in productive TCRs than the approximately 700-donor mean. When HLA alleles, especially DR and DQ, strongly co-occurred, attributing TCR associations to individual alleles was difficult. A later analysis found that most CMV-associated TCR beta chains appeared HLA-restricted, with HLA associations seemingly driven largely by CMV exposure. Because HLA typing was missing for some donors at each locus, association tests included only the typed subset. Only TCR beta chains were sequenced in this cohort, and the absence of alpha or paired-chain data limited detectable features. In a later analysis, HLA-associated TCR beta chains showed more clonal expansion and lower generation probabilities than non-associated chains that were equally common. A few of the identified cytomegalovirus-associated TCR beta chains were confirmed in vitro to be specific for cytomegalovirus antigens. A cluster of highly shared sequence variants was judged likely to be a technical artifact of the sequencing pipeline. A total of 150 or so TCR beta chains were listed by the study as associated with cytomegalovirus. Correlated functional status among segregating V segments might reflect linkage disequilibrium, but an unknown experimental factor could not be ruled out. Specific HLA alleles were associated with 16,951 TCR beta sequences at a false discovery rate of 0.05 in a later analysis. Some IMGT-functional V segments, including TRBV6-2 and TRBV6-3, could not be told apart with the 87-base-pair reads, so those segments were excluded. Most TCR sequences were seen in very few donors, while some public TCRs were found in many individuals.

This clone was observed a handful of times. No cognate antigen has been identified for it. No quality values exist for individual bases; no much larger clone is one base distant. The cysteine opens and the phenylalanine closes a CDR3 of 14 amino acids. Of the read, only the CDR3 DNA is kept; its 42 bases are in frame from base 1. V is cut back by 4 bases and J by 10 bases, with 12 bases in the junction unmatched. The germline V gene (reference sequence) supplies CDR1 LNHDA and CDR2 SQIVND. The cohort consisted of 600 or so healthy bone marrow donors. At the time of sampling, every cohort member was nominally healthy, though immune exposures that went unrecorded were likely present. The donor was CMV seropositive and belonged to the group of 250 to 300 seropositive cohort members. Every donor gave a peripheral blood sample, and the peripheral blood mononuclear cells from that sample were used for TCR beta sequencing. Genomic DNA extraction from the blood cell samples was performed with the Qiagen DNeasy Blood Extraction Kit.

Library generation was performed with the immunoSEQ multiplex PCR assay. For the multiplex PCR, a mixture combining 60 forward primers for TCR Vbeta segments and 13 reverse primers for TCR Jbeta segments was used. A multiplex PCR assay on genomic DNA amplified the CDR3 region of rearranged TCR beta genes. On the Illumina HiSeq System, the amplified TCR beta libraries were sequenced as 87-base-pair reads. As for how the authors treated the data: In a later analysis, roughly 80 million unique TCR beta chains were counted across the 650 to 750 repertoires, and approximately 9.9 million of these chains were shared by at least two donors. A nearest-neighbor algorithm error-corrected the raw reads and collapsed the reads into unique sequences, merging closely related sequences to remove PCR and sequencing errors. To assign V, D and J gene segments, CDR3 sequences were aligned to IMGT reference sequences. For a sequence to be retained, a match of at least six nucleotides to both a V gene segment and a J gene segment was required. Rearrangements were called productive when the CDR3 lacked stop codons and stayed in frame with V and J; all others were non-productive. CDR3 was defined according to IMGT convention as the region running from the second conserved V-encoded cysteine to the conserved J-encoded phenylalanine. The earlier analysis of some 580 of the donors excluded any sequence lacking an unambiguous match to a single V gene segment. In an earlier analysis of roughly 600 of the donors, a V segment was called functional when productive rearrangements were above 56.7%, and segregating when the standard deviation between donors exceeded 5%. A statistical classification framework was built to diagnose cytomegalovirus status from the catalog of TCR beta chain sequences. In a later analysis, V and J genes were assigned by comparing TCR nucleotide sequences against IMGT/GENE-DB human TR gene sequences. In a later analysis, CDR3 sequences and most-parsimonious VDJ recombination scenarios were assigned using the TCRdist pipeline. In a later analysis, each TCR beta chain was defined by its CDR3 amino acid sequence together with its V-gene family, and reads lacking a unique V-gene family were excluded. As a way to deal with suspected cross-contamination and a sequencing artifact, a later analysis dropped roughly 600 nucleotide sequences that were highly shared and had low generation probability. In a later analysis, a clonal expansion index was calculated for each public chain from normalized within-repertoire ranks of inferred template counts. In a later analysis, generation probabilities were computed with a VDJ recombination model fitted to out-of-frame rearrangements, and the resulting probabilities were checked against IGoR. Hypergeometric tests were used in a later analysis to score TCR-TCR, TCR-HLA and TCR-CMV co-occurrence, with a repertoire-size bias correction applied to the TCR pairs. To estimate false discovery rates, a later analysis permuted the HLA or CMV assignments 20 times. In a later analysis, co-occurring TCRs were grouped using DBSCAN, with TCRdist sequence similarity added in when clustering inside HLA-allele-positive subsets. Repertoires with fewer than 30,000 or more than 120,000 public chains were left out of co-occurrence clustering, as were about 5 repertoires with anomalous nucleotide sharing. TCRdb retrieved this table from immuneACCESS and kept in-frame rearrangements only. Not all clones are present; in checked studies, unresolved V genes account for under half, and no reason is known for the remainder. The DNA was the basis for D and trimming; V, J and clone size are from that table. In all, the sample holds 80,000 or so clones, and roughly two thirds of those were seen once. 6.5% to 7.5% of the sample goes to the ten largest clones.

The chain was built from TRBV19 and TRBJ1-1, with TRBD1 identical over 7 junction bases. The sample comprised PBMCs. This receptor was taken from a woman aged 45-65 years in good health and CMV-seropositive. The CDR3 has the sequence CASSTGTVKLRAFF. The DNA sequence follows: TGTGCCAGTAGTACCGGGACAGTAAAACTGAGAGCTTTCTTT.